Each of the 23 T cell receptor beta chains below was sequenced from the same sample in a study of shared clonotypes between healthy human individuals (dated by TCRdb to about 2020). Library generation was performed with the immunoSEQ multiplex PCR assay. TCRdb mirrors the immuneACCESS table, restricted to in-frame sequences. Some clones are absent from its copies; in checked studies, under half trace to an unresolved V gene, and the reason for the others is unknown. The sample profile shows roughly 2.1 million clones; about 92% of them were found once. The ten biggest clones cover approximately 1.7% of the sample. CD8 naive samples were CD45RO-negative cells positively selected for CCR7, giving a CD45RA+CCR7+ population that excluded TemRA cells. Sequencing input: naive CD8+ T cells from PBMCs. Taken with the paper, the label for cell subset or site translates to: CD45RA+CCR7+. The source is a man in his late teens or twenties in good health. Some clones in this sample may be carry-over from other donors' samples.

The chain recombines TRBV29-1 with TRBJ2-7; either TRBD1 or TRBD2 may supply D (5 bases each). This CDR3 region has 13 residues. Germline-derived CDR1 and CDR2 are SQVTM and ANQGSEA. V lost 1 base, J lost 3 bases, and 10 bases lay in between. The CDR3 sequence: CSVEVDGGYEQYF. The CDR3, as DNA: TGCAGCGTTGAAGTGGATGGGGGCTACGAGCAGTACTTC.

The gene calls are TRBV28 and TRBJ1-5; 7 bases align to TRBD1. J gave up 7 bases and V 0 bases, and 6 bases lay outside the gene matches. The germline V gene encodes CDR1 MDHEN and CDR2 SYDVKM. The CDR3 extends over 15 amino acids. The CDR3, as DNA: TGTGCCAGCAGTTTATGGGGGCAGGGGGGCCAGCCCCAGCATTTT. Translated, it gives CASSLWGQGGQPQHF.

This chain joins TRBV7-6 and TRBJ2-2; no reliable D call. The CDR3 has 13 amino acids. Germline V gives CDR1 SGHVS, CDR2 FNYEAQ. Trimming left V 5 bases short and J 5 bases short, with 9 bases between. CDR3 region: CASSARLTGELFF. CDR3 nucleotide sequence: TGTGCCAGCAGCGCTAGGTTAACCGGGGAGCTGTTTTTT.

The sample holds one count of this clone. The chain is built from TRBV5-1 and TRBJ2-1, with 12 bases lining up with TRBD2. Unmatched junction bases numbered 4, after V lost 2 bases and J lost 4 bases. The CDR3 has 16 residues. CDR1 SGHRS and CDR2 YFSETQ come from the germline V gene. The CDR3 loop is CASSLRTSGKYNEQFF. DNA of the CDR3: TGCGCCAGCAGCTTACGGACTAGCGGGAAGTACAATGAGCAGTTCTTC.

The chain uses TRBV6-5 and TRBJ1-1; D gene unclear. V was cut by 6 bases and J by 4 bases, with 12 bases left in between. CDR1 and CDR2 (germline): MNHEY, SVGAGI. This CDR3 has 13 residues. CDR3 DNA: TGTGCCAGCAGGACGCGGGGTTTCACTGAAGCTTTCTTT. It encodes CASRTRGFTEAFF.

This chain links TRBV6-1 with TRBJ2-1; tentatively, D is TRBD2 (6 bases). This CDR3 spans 16 amino acids. CDR1 MNHNS and CDR2 SASEGT come from the germline V gene. Trimming stripped 3 bases from V and 1 base from J, with 13 bases between. CDR3 DNA sequence: TGTGCCAGCAGTGAGGAGGAGGGACTGTCCTACAATGAGCAGTTCTTC. Translated, it gives CASSEEEGLSYNEQFF.

The rearrangement joins TRBV28 to TRBJ2-4; no clear D. From germline, CDR1 is MDHEN and CDR2 SYDVKM. V lost 3 bases, J lost 7 bases, and 16 bases lay in between. This CDR3 contains 15 residues. The CDR3 bases are TGTGCCAGCAGTTTCGGCGGACCGTCCGGGAACATTCAGTACTTC. Translated, it gives CASSFGGPSGNIQYF.

The chain is built from TRBV30 and TRBJ2-2, with 7 nucleotides matching TRBD1. V lost 2 bases, J lost 5 bases, and 11 bases stayed unmatched. Germline lookup yields CDR1 GTSNPN and CDR2 SVGIG (reference sequence). The CDR3 covers 16 residues. CDR3 protein: CAWSSIYRGPTGELFF. CDR3 nucleotide sequence: TGTGCCTGGAGTAGCATATACAGGGGTCCGACCGGGGAGCTGTTTTTT.

As concerns this clone: Other DNA sequences in the sample encode the same CDR3. The rearrangement joins TRBV27 to TRBJ2-3; weak D call: TRBD1 (6 bases). The CDR3 totals 12 residues. V was trimmed by 5 bases and J by 6 bases, leaving 9 bases between them. Germline V CDR1 and CDR2: MNHEY, SMNVEV (reference sequence). The CDR3 DNA is TGTGCCAGCAGTCCCGACAGGGATACGCAGTATTTT. It specifies CASSPDRDTQYF.

The J gene is TRBJ2-6, the V gene TRBV6-6; no definite D call. This CDR3 has 14 residues. V was cut by 4 bases and J by 4 bases, with 8 bases left in between. Germline V gives CDR1 MNHNY, CDR2 SVGAGI (reference sequence). The CDR3 DNA sequence: TGTGCCAGCAGTTTCCCTGCCGGGGCCAACGTCCTGACTTTC. It encodes CASSFPAGANVLTF.

In its sample, this clone was seen a few times. The CDR3 loop is CASSSRGGTNEKLFF. The CDR3 DNA sequence: TGTGCCAGCAGCAGCAGGGGTGGGACTAATGAAAAACTGTTTTTT. The J gene is TRBJ1-4, the V gene TRBV9; D may be TRBD1 (6 bases). CDR1 and CDR2 from the germline V gene are SGDLS and YYNGEE. The CDR3 has 15 residues. V lost 4 bases, J lost 2 bases, and 12 bases lay in between.

The chain links TRBV7-9 to TRBJ2-1; 10 positions match TRBD2. This CDR3 is built from 15 residues. The V gene end was trimmed by 4 bases and the J gene end by 3 bases; junction bases not matched to a gene: 3. Germline CDR1 reads SEHNR; CDR2 reads FQNEAQ (reference sequence). In DNA form, the CDR3 reads TGTGCCAGCAGCTACCCTAGCGGGGGCTACAATGAGCAGTTCTTC. This encodes CASSYPSGGYNEQFF.

V is TRBV20-1 and J is TRBJ2-7; no firm D call. The germline V gene has CDR1 DFQATT and CDR2 SNEGSKA (reference sequence). V lost 5 bases and J 1 base, leaving 6 bases between the germline ends. CDR3 length: 11 amino acids. The CDR3 loop reads CSALESYEQYF. As DNA, the CDR3 is TGCAGTGCTCTTGAGTCCTACGAGCAGTACTTC.

This chain links TRBV10-3 with TRBJ1-2; TRBD1 is a possible D gene (5 bases). CDR3 size: 12 residues. Trimming shortened V by 8 bases and J by 3 bases, and 10 bases separated the two germline ends. Germline CDR1 ENHRY, CDR2 SYGVKD. This CDR3 is CAIQTEYYGYTF. As DNA, the CDR3 is TGTGCCATCCAGACAGAATACTATGGCTACACCTTC.

This rearrangement joins TRBV29-1 to TRBJ2-3, with D tentatively TRBD2 (6 bases). The ends were cut back, 5 bases at V and 0 bases at J, with 12 bases in the middle. Per germline, CDR1 SQVTM and CDR2 ANQGSEA. This CDR3 is built from 14 residues. CDR3 region: CSVPPSESTDTQYF. DNA of the CDR3: TGCAGCGTTCCCCCTAGCGAGAGCACAGATACGCAGTATTTT.

The chain carries TRBV5-6 and TRBJ1-1; D unclear. CDR1 and CDR2 (germline): SGHDT, YYEEEE. With 1 base removed from V and 7 bases from J, the gap between germline ends came to 8 bases. The CDR3 is 12 residues long. CDR3 in DNA: TGTGCCAGCAGCTTGCGGCCGGATGAAGCTTTCTTT. It is translated as CASSLRPDEAFF.

This chain links TRBV5-1 with TRBJ1-5; perhaps TRBD1 as D (5 bases). Germline-derived CDR1 and CDR2 are SGHRS and YFSETQ. V lost 2 bases and J 8 bases, leaving 14 bases between the germline ends. The CDR3 runs 14 residues. The CDR3 reads CASSLDSLGEPQHF. DNA of the CDR3: TGCGCCAGCAGCTTAGACAGCCTGGGGGAGCCCCAGCATTTT. Full variable domain (outside the CDR3, taken from reference TRBV5-1 and TRBJ1-5): KAGVTQTPRYLIKTRGQQVTLSCSPISGHRSVSWYQQTPGQGLQFLFEYFSETQRNKGNFPGRFSGRQFSNSRSEMNVSTLELGDSALYLCASSLDSLGEPQHFGDGTRLSIL.

The rearrangement links TRBV10-3 to TRBJ2-7; D is perhaps TRBD1 (6 bases). CDR3 size: 17 residues. Germline V gives CDR1 ENHRY, CDR2 SYGVKD. V was shortened by 2 bases and J by 3 bases, with 20 bases between the two germline ends. The CDR3 reads CAISENRAPRSLYEQYF. In DNA form, the CDR3 reads TGTGCCATCAGTGAGAACAGGGCGCCAAGATCCCTCTACGAGCAGTACTTC.

V is TRBV2 and J is TRBJ2-7, with D possibly being TRBD1 or TRBD2 (5 bases each). CDR3 length: 15 amino acids. In germline, CDR1 is SNHLY, CDR2 FYNNEI. V dropped 4 bases and J dropped 4 bases, with 17 bases sitting between them. The chain's CDR3 is CASSGDEGRPYEQYF. The CDR3 region has the DNA TGTGCCAGCAGTGGCGACGAGGGGCGGCCTTACGAGCAGTACTTC.

The chain has TRBV19 and TRBJ2-7; no clear D. V dropped 2 bases and J dropped 0 bases, with 14 bases sitting between them. CDR1 and CDR2 (germline): LNHDA, SQIVND (reference sequence). The CDR3 loop spans 16 amino acids. The CDR3 nucleotides read TGTGCCAGTAGTATACGACTGGATTCCCTCTCCTACGAGCAGTACTTC. Amino acid sequence: CASSIRLDSLSYEQYF.

The rearrangement uses TRBV11-2 and TRBJ1-4, with a tentative D call TRBD1 (5 bases). CDR1 and CDR2 from the germline V gene are SGHAT and FQNNGV. The CDR3 is 12 residues long. V was shortened by 5 bases and J by 7 bases, with 8 bases between the two germline ends. This chain's CDR3 is CASSGTGEKLFF. The CDR3 coding sequence is TGTGCCAGCAGCGGGACGGGTGAAAAACTGTTTTTT.

The table lists this clone with a count of one. The V call is TRBV6-5, the J call TRBJ2-3; 7 positions match TRBD1. Germline CDR1 and CDR2: MNHEY and SVGAGI. Losses at the gene ends were 3 bases for V and 3 bases for J; bases not matched to a gene: 9. This CDR3 has 16 amino acids. CDR3 region: CASSYHAGGITDTQYF. The CDR3 nucleotides read TGTGCCAGCAGTTATCACGCAGGGGGTATAACAGATACGCAGTATTTT.

The rearrangement joins TRBV9 to TRBJ2-4, with 10 positions matching TRBD2. This CDR3 has 15 residues. Trimming took 3 bases from V and 8 from J; bases not matched to a gene: 8. CDR1 is SGDLS and CDR2 is YYNGEE in the germline V gene. The CDR3 nucleotides read TGTGCCAGCAGCGCCTTGTCTAGCGGGAGTGACATTCAGTACTTC. It translates to CASSALSSGSDIQYF.